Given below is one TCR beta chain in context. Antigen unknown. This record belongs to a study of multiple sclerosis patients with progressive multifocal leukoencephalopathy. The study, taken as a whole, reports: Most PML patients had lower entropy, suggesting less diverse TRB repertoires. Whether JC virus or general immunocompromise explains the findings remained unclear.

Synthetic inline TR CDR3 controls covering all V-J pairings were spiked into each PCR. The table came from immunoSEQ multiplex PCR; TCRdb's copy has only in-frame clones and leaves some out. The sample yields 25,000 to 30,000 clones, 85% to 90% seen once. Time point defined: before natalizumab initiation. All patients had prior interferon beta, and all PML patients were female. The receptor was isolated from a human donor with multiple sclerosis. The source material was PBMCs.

The CDR3 DNA sequence: TGCGCCAGCAACCCCCTCGGGTGGTGGGTCCCCTACGAGCAGTACTTC. Protein product: CASNPLGWWVPYEQYF. This chain links TRBV10-2 with TRBJ2-7, with D uncertain. In germline, CDR1 is WSHSY, CDR2 SAAADI. This CDR3 spans 16 amino acids. With 7 bases removed from V and 2 bases from J, the gap between germline ends came to 21 bases.